This T cell receptor (beta chain) appears in the sequencing data of a study of neurological immune-mediated disorders. The J segment lost 4 bases and the V segment lost 5 bases, leaving 6 bases of the junction unmatched. This CDR3 has 14 residues. CDR1 is MRHNA and CDR2 is SNTAGT in the germline V gene. TCRdb called the 5' RACE reads again in MiXCR, with one record for every CDR3 protein. This sample carries 20,000 to 25,000 distinct CDR3 sequences, around 6.2% of them seen once, and the ten largest clones take about 42%. This clonotype was recorded at least ten times. The rearrangement joins TRBV6-4 to TRBJ2-3; 7 bases are shared with TRBD1. Sequencing was carried out using CD8+ T cells from blood. This TCR was sampled from a man aged 18 to 29 in good health. CDR3 sequence: CASSPSGGSDTQYF. CDR3 coding DNA: TGTGCCAGCAGTCCCTCAGGGGGTTCAGATACGCAGTATTTT.